The 25 T cell receptor beta chains below all came from one sample that was sequenced in a study of blood T cells in healthy people across ages. For the second PCR, which ran for roughly 7 to 11 cycles, a sample-barcoded 5' primer and a J-beta primer mix were used. Each CDR3 protein gets one entry after TCRdb re-called the 5' RACE reads with MiXCR. This repertoire shows some 1.1 million distinct CDR3 sequences, roughly two fifths found once; its top ten account for under 15%. The sequencing sample was made of blood. The receptors were gathered from a man aged 18 to 30 in good health.

V is TRBV10-3 and J is TRBJ1-2; D is perhaps TRBD1 (5 bases). The CDR3 extends over 12 amino acids. Germline CDR1 ENHRY, CDR2 SYGVKD. V lost 5 bases to trimming and J lost 5 bases, with 9 bases between them. The CDR3: CAISTDRYGYTF. As DNA, the CDR3 is TGTGCCATCAGTACCGACAGATATGGCTACACCTTC.

The genes are TRBV27 and TRBJ2-7; D gene unclear. The V end was cut by 3 bases, the J end by 0 bases, with 12 bases between. This CDR3 spans 15 amino acids. Germline CDR1 MNHEY, CDR2 SMNVEV (reference sequence). Here the CDR3 DNA reads TGTGCCAGCAGTTTTAGAGGCAGCCACTCCTACGAGCAGTACTTC. Translating it yields CASSFRGSHSYEQYF.

The V call is TRBV4-3, the J call TRBJ2-3, with 11 bases identical to TRBD2. Germline V gives CDR1 LGHNA, CDR2 YSLEER. The CDR3 loop spans 16 amino acids. V lost 4 bases and J lost 3; bases outside the gene matches: 6. The CDR3 sequence is CASSRRLAGPTDTQYF. The CDR3 DNA reads as TGCGCCAGCAGCCGGCGACTAGCGGGGCCGACAGATACGCAGTATTTT.

The chain is built from TRBV6-1 and TRBJ2-1; D possibly corresponds to TRBD1 (5 bases). The assigned J gene may be wrong: the sequence end matches TRBJ2-7 better. Germline CDR1 reads MNHNS; CDR2 reads SASEGT. The CDR3 loop spans 14 amino acids. This CDR3 reads CASSEQGLYNEQYF. CDR3 sequence (DNA): TGTGCCAGCAGTGAACAGGGTTTATACAATGAGCAGTACTTC.

The rearrangement links TRBV20-1 to TRBJ2-3; 7 nucleotides align to TRBD2. Unmatched junction bases numbered 17, after V lost 6 bases and J lost 5 bases. Germline V gene sequence: CDR1 DFQATT, CDR2 SNEGSKA (reference sequence). This CDR3 comprises 16 residues. The CDR3 DNA is TGCAGTGCGAAGGAGGGTGTCGAGCGGGGAGTAGATACGCAGTATTTT. It specifies CSAKEGVERGVDTQYF.

This clonotype came up a few times. V is TRBV6-5 and J is TRBJ1-2; a weak D match, TRBD1 (5 bases). Germline V CDR1 and CDR2: MNHEY, SVGAGI. This CDR3 is 12 amino acids long. The V end was cut by 3 bases, the J end by 8 bases, with 10 bases between. The CDR3 region is CASSYSRDGYTF. For the CDR3, the DNA is TGTGCCAGCAGTTATTCTAGGGACGGCTACACCTTC.

The chain couples TRBV9 to TRBJ1-5, with 8 bases matching TRBD1. The CDR3 is 15 residues long. Looked up from germline, CDR1 is SGDLS and CDR2 is YYNGEE. Trimming removed 4 bases from V and 4 bases from J; junction bases left unmatched: 7. The CDR3 sequence is CASSPQGTGNQPQHF. The CDR3 region has the DNA TGTGCCAGCAGCCCTCAAGGGACAGGAAATCAGCCCCAGCATTTT.

This chain links TRBV20-1 with TRBJ2-7; D remains ambiguous. This CDR3 comprises 13 residues. V lost 3 bases to trimming and J lost 7 bases, with 16 bases between them. Germline values: CDR1 DFQATT, CDR2 SNEGSKA (reference sequence). CDR3 DNA sequence: TGCAGTGCTAGGGAAGGAGCAGGTGGTGAGCAGTACTTC. Its protein product is CSAREGAGGEQYF.

This clonotype was counted only a few times. The genes are TRBV29-1 and TRBJ2-1; D is unresolved. Germline V CDR1 and CDR2: SQVTM, ANQGSEA. The CDR3 is made up of 11 amino acids. V was cut by 4 bases and J by 6 bases, with 7 bases left in between. The chain's CDR3 is CSVGLPNEQFF. CDR3 nucleotide sequence: TGCAGCGTTGGACTCCCCAATGAGCAGTTCTTC.

This clonotype was counted a few times. This chain uses TRBV19 with TRBJ1-5; 8 nucleotides match TRBD1. CDR3 length equals 13 residues. V was clipped by 6 bases and J by 4 bases; unmatched bases: 2. Germline loops: CDR1 LNHDA, CDR2 SQIVND (reference sequence). The CDR3 nucleotides read TGTGCCAGTAGAAGGGACAGGAATCAGCCCCAGCATTTT. It encodes CASRRDRNQPQHF. Variable domain in full (rest from reference TRBV19 and TRBJ1-5): DGGITQSPKYLFRKEGQNVTLSCEQNLNHDAMYWYRQDPGQGLRLIYYSQIVNDFQKGDIAEGYSVSREKKESFPLTVTSAQKNPTAFYLCASRRDRNQPQHFGDGTRLSIL.

This clonotype turned up a few times. The genes are TRBV30 and TRBJ2-7; unclear D gene. This CDR3 region has 11 residues. Trimming left V 0 bases short and J 4 bases short, with 4 bases between. Looked up from germline, CDR1 is GTSNPN and CDR2 is SVGIG (reference sequence). In DNA form, the CDR3 reads TGTGCCTGGAGTGTACGGTACGAGCAGTACTTC. Amino acid sequence: CAWSVRYEQYF.

The chain has TRBV9 and TRBJ1-6; D remains unclear. CDR3 length equals 14 residues. Germline values: CDR1 SGDLS, CDR2 YYNGEE. V was trimmed by 1 base and J by 5 bases, leaving 7 bases between them. Written as DNA, the CDR3 is TGTGCCAGCAGCGTAAATACGAATAATTCACCCCTCCACTTT. Residues: CASSVNTNNSPLHF.

V is TRBV20-1 and J is TRBJ1-1, with D possibly being TRBD1 (5 bases). The CDR3 loop spans 13 amino acids. Trimming left V 3 bases short and J 3 bases short, with 11 bases between. Per the germline V gene, CDR1 is DFQATT and CDR2 is SNEGSKA (reference sequence). CDR3 loop: CSARDISDTEAFF. DNA for the CDR3: TGCAGTGCTAGGGACATAAGCGACACTGAAGCTTTCTTT.

This clonotype appeared a single time. V gene TRBV12-3 or TRBV12-4 combines with J gene TRBJ1-1; TRBD1 is a possible D gene (6 bases). The V end lost 5 bases, the J end lost 9 bases, and 16 bases lay between the germline ends. CDR3 size: 13 residues. CDR3 DNA sequence: TGTGCCAGCAGTCTACACTTGGACAGTAAAGCTTTCTTT. Its translation: CASSLHLDSKAFF.

The rearrangement joins TRBV6-2 or TRBV6-3 to TRBJ1-3; a possible D gene is TRBD1 (6 bases). The CDR3 spans 16 residues. In germline, CDR1 is MNHEY, CDR2 SVGEGT. Between the trimmed V and J ends, which lost 5 bases and 2 bases, there was a span of 16 bases. In DNA form, the CDR3 reads TGTGCCAGCAGTCCTTTGGGCAGGGGTGCTGGAAACACCATATATTTT. Amino acid sequence: CASSPLGRGAGNTIYF.

The V gene is TRBV7-3, the J gene TRBJ2-1; D is undetermined. The germline gives CDR1 SGHTA, CDR2 FQGTGA. Trimming left V 5 bases short and J 6 bases short, with 11 bases between. This CDR3 contains 13 residues. CDR3 sequence (DNA): TGTGCCAGCAGCCCATTCCTGGGCAATGAGCAGTTCTTC. It encodes CASSPFLGNEQFF.

CDR3: CASSYAKAGVLGQPQHF. Written as DNA, the CDR3 is TGTGCCAGCAGTTACGCGAAGGCAGGGGTGTTGGGTCAGCCCCAGCATTTT. This chain uses TRBV6-6 with TRBJ1-5; a possible D gene is TRBD1 (6 bases). This CDR3 is 17 amino acids long. CDR1 and CDR2 (germline): MNHNY, SVGAGI (reference sequence). Deletions cut 2 bases from V and 6 bases from J, with 20 bases between.

This chain links TRBV2 with TRBJ2-1; D remains ambiguous. V lost 6 bases and J lost 0, with 9 bases in between. Germline V lookup: CDR1 SNHLY, CDR2 FYNNEI. This CDR3 is built from 14 residues. DNA for the CDR3: TGTGCCAGCAGCGATATAAGCTCCTACAATGAGCAGTTCTTC. It is translated as CASSDISSYNEQFF.

This chain uses TRBV2 with TRBJ1-2; D remains unclear. Trimming removed 4 bases from V and 0 bases from J, with 6 bases in between. CDR1 is SNHLY, CDR2 FYNNEI, per germline. CDR3 length: 13 residues. The CDR3 reads CASSGGTNYGYTF. CDR3 nucleotide sequence: TGTGCCAGCAGTGGCGGGACTAACTATGGCTACACCTTC. Full variable domain (rest looked up from reference TRBV2 and TRBJ1-2): EPEVTQTPSHQVTQMGQEVILRCVPISNHLYFYWYRQILGQKVEFLVSFYNNEISEKSEIFDDQFSVERPDGSNFTLKIRSTKLEDSAMYFCASSGGTNYGYTFGSGTRLTVV.

This chain links TRBV7-7 with TRBJ2-1; TRBD2 matches at 8 bases. Unmatched junction bases numbered 8, after V lost 2 bases and J lost 5 bases. The CDR3 has 16 amino acids. Germline CDR1 and CDR2: SSHAT and FNYEAQ (reference sequence). The CDR3 is CASSLSLAGSNNEQFF. CDR3 bases: TGTGCCAGCAGCTTATCCCTAGCGGGCAGCAACAATGAGCAGTTCTTC.

The rearrangement joins TRBV12-3 or TRBV12-4 to TRBJ1-1; a weak D match, TRBD1 (6 bases). V lost 7 bases and J 0 bases, leaving 21 bases between the germline ends. The CDR3 extends over 17 amino acids. DNA for the CDR3: TGTGCCAGCATCCGGACCGATCTGGGGGGCATGAACACTGAAGCTTTCTTT. This sequence encodes CASIRTDLGGMNTEAFF.

The chain carries TRBV12-3 or TRBV12-4 and TRBJ1-2; D is undetermined. V was cut by 2 bases and J by 2 bases, with 12 bases left in between. The CDR3 contains 15 residues. Here the CDR3 reads CASSLSGNPNYGYTF. The CDR3 DNA reads TGTGCCAGCAGTTTATCGGGCAACCCAAACTATGGCTACACCTTC.

This clonotype was found a few times. The CDR3 loop reads CASRGLAFTGELFF. The CDR3 DNA reads as TGTGCCAGCAGGGGACTAGCGTTCACCGGGGAGCTGTTTTTT. The chain couples TRBV6-5 to TRBJ2-2, with 10 bases aligning to TRBD2. J gave up 4 bases and V 6 bases, and 2 bases lay outside the gene matches. This CDR3 has 14 residues. From germline, CDR1 is MNHEY and CDR2 SVGAGI.

This clonotype was seen a few times. This chain joins TRBV4-3 and TRBJ2-3, with D unresolved. CDR3 length: 15 residues. V lost 0 bases and J lost 2, with 9 bases in between. The germline V gene encodes CDR1 LGHNA and CDR2 YSLEER. The CDR3 here is CASSQDPQDTDTQYF. The CDR3 DNA is TGCGCCAGCAGCCAAGATCCGCAAGACACAGATACGCAGTATTTT.

V is TRBV3-1 and J is TRBJ2-1, with D unclear. The CDR3 is 14 residues long. Germline CDR1 LGHDT, CDR2 YNNKEL (reference sequence). With 0 bases removed from V and 5 bases from J, the gap between germline ends came to 8 bases. For the CDR3, the DNA is TGTGCCAGCAGCCAAGATTGGAGTAACAATGAGCAGTTCTTC. It encodes CASSQDWSNNEQFF.